These T cell receptor beta chains were read from a single sample in a study of blood T cell repertoires in COVID-19. TCRdb's copy holds only in-frame clones and misses some; the assay was immunoSEQ multiplex PCR. The repertoire holds 170,000 or so clones, with around 86% as singletons. The sequencing input was peripheral blood. Receptors were obtained from a man in his 60s with COVID-19, enrolled during active disease. The CDR3 runs from the conserved cysteine through the conserved F or W. The D gene is left open where the match is weak. Where a row states a size, it is once, few, many or the class of an expanded clone; other rows omit it.

d_call,clone_size,v_call,cdr3_length,j_call,cdr3_nt,cdr3_aa
NA,NA,TRBV5-8,13,TRBJ1-1,TGTGCCAGCAGCTTAACAGTGAACACTGAAGCTTTCTTT,CASSLTVNTEAFF
NA,NA,TRBV5-4,16,TRBJ1-2,TGTGCCAGCAGCGATCCAAAGGTGGGGGACACTGATGGCTACACCTTC,CASSDPKVGDTDGYTF
TRBD2,NA,TRBV30,16,TRBJ2-1,TGTGCCTGGAGTGGACTAGCGGGCAGCTCCTACAATGAGCAGTTCTTC,CAWSGLAGSSYNEQFF
TRBD1,NA,TRBV19,17,TRBJ1-1,TGTGCCAGTAGTCTCGGGACAGGGGGACTACTGAACACTGAAGCTTTCTTT,CASSLGTGGLLNTEAFF
TRBD1,NA,TRBV6-5,11,TRBJ1-2,TGTGCCAGCCAGGGGGGACTTCGCTACACCTTC,CASQGGLRYTF
NA,NA,TRBV4-3,15,TRBJ2-7,TGCGCCAGCAGCCAAGATCGACTGCCTTCCTACGAGCAGTACTTC,CASSQDRLPSYEQYF
NA,NA,TRBV7-2,14,TRBJ2-5,TGTGCCAGCAGCACACAACAGGGAAGCGAGACCCAGTACTTC,CASSTQQGSETQYF
TRBD1,NA,TRBV3-1/TRBV3-2,15,TRBJ1-5,TGTGCCAGCAGCCAAGGACAGGGGGCGGGTCAGCCCCAGCATTTT,CASSQGQGAGQPQHF
NA,NA,TRBV12-3/TRBV12-4,11,TRBJ1-5,TGTGCCAGCAGTTTAAGGGGAACCCAGCATTTT,CASSLRGTQHF
NA,NA,TRBV14,18,TRBJ2-1,TGTGCCAGCAGCCAAGAGACGAGGTGGAGCTACAACTACAATGAGCAGTTCTTC,CASSQETRWSYNYNEQFF
NA,once,TRBV11-3,12,TRBJ2-5,TGTGCCAGCAGCTTAGATAGAGAGACCCAGTACTTC,CASSLDRETQYF
NA,NA,TRBV2,14,TRBJ1-2,TGTGCCAGCAGGGGGGCGGGGGCTTACTATGGCTACACCTTC,CASRGAGAYYGYTF
NA,once,TRBV7-7,14,TRBJ2-5,TGTGCTAGCAGCTTATACGGAACTACAGAGACCCAGTACTTC,CASSLYGTTETQYF
TRBD1,NA,TRBV18,14,TRBJ1-4,TGTGCCAGCTCACCAGCTGGACAGGGCGGAAAACTGTTTTTT,CASSPAGQGGKLFF
TRBD1,once,TRBV7-9,15,TRBJ2-7,TGTGCCAGCAGCTCATACGGGACAGGGGTTTACGAGCAGTACTTC,CASSSYGTGVYEQYF
TRBD2,NA,TRBV11-3,15,TRBJ2-7,TGTGCCAGCAGTAAAGCGGGAGGTAGCTCCTACGAGCAGTACTTC,CASSKAGGSSYEQYF
NA,NA,TRBV18,12,TRBJ1-1,TGTGCCAGCTCACGCGACACCACTGAAGCTTTCTTT,CASSRDTTEAFF
NA,NA,TRBV21-1,17,TRBJ1-2,TGTGCCAGCAGCAAGCCGACAGGGTCCACCTTCTCCTATGGCTACACCTTC,CASSKPTGSTFSYGYTF
TRBD2,NA,TRBV11-3,15,TRBJ2-7,TGTGCCAGCAGCTTAGGTGGGACTAGCGGCTACGAGCAGTACTTC,CASSLGGTSGYEQYF
NA,once,TRBV21-1,13,TRBJ1-1,TGTGCCAGCAGCCCTCGGGGCAGGGGGGAAGCTTTCTTT,CASSPRGRGEAFF
NA,once,TRBV28,12,TRBJ1-2,TGTGCCAGCAGGCAGAGCGCCCGTGGCTACACCTTC,CASRQSARGYTF
NA,NA,TRBV5-1,15,TRBJ2-3,TGCGCCAGCAGCTTGTACTCTAGCGATACAAATACGCAGTATTTT,CASSLYSSDTNTQYF
NA,NA,TRBV5-1,15,TRBJ1-1,TGCGCCAGCAGCTTGGCCCAGGGGATGAACACTGAAGCTTTCTTT,CASSLAQGMNTEAFF
TRBD1,NA,TRBV6-2/TRBV6-3,15,TRBJ1-2,TGTGCCAGCAGTTACGTTGGGGGACAGGGGGATGACTACACCTTC,CASSYVGGQGDDYTF
TRBD1,NA,TRBV14,14,TRBJ1-1,TGTGCCAGCCTTGAGCAGGGGGGGAACACTGAAGCTTTCTTT,CASLEQGGNTEAFF
NA,NA,TRBV5-1,14,TRBJ2-5,TGCGCCAGCAGCACCGGACAGATGCTGGAGACCCAGTACTTC,CASSTGQMLETQYF
NA,NA,TRBV10-3,14,TRBJ2-1,TGTGCCACCTTAGGGGGGGTTTCCTACAATGAGCAGTTCTTC,CATLGGVSYNEQFF
NA,once,TRBV7-9,16,TRBJ2-1,TGTGCCAGCAGCTTAGACCACCGTTTGATCGGCAATGAGCAGTTCTTC,CASSLDHRLIGNEQFF
NA,NA,TRBV5-1,13,TRBJ1-6,TGCGCCAGCAGCTTGGACGGGAATTCACCCCTCCACTTT,CASSLDGNSPLHF
NA,NA,TRBV14,12,TRBJ1-2,TGTGCCAGCAGCCAAGATCGACAAGGCTACACCTTC,CASSQDRQGYTF
TRBD1,NA,TRBV3-1/TRBV3-2,14,TRBJ1-1,TGTGCCAGCAGCGGGGGACAGGGGTTGTCTGAAGCTTTCTTT,CASSGGQGLSEAFF
TRBD1,NA,TRBV7-9,12,TRBJ1-2,TGTGCCAGCAGCTCACAGGGGTATGGCTACACCTTC,CASSSQGYGYTF
NA,NA,TRBV28,13,TRBJ1-2,TGTGCCAGCAGATCAAGCACCCACAGAGGCTACACCTTC,CASRSSTHRGYTF
NA,NA,TRBV3-1/TRBV3-2,12,TRBJ2-7,TGTGCCAGCAGCCTCTCAGGGGTCGAGCAGTACTTC,CASSLSGVEQYF
TRBD1,NA,TRBV5-1,13,TRBJ1-2,TGCGCCAGCAGTCGGGACAGGGTTGATGGCTACACCTTC,CASSRDRVDGYTF
NA,NA,TRBV7-9,16,TRBJ1-2,TGTGCCAGCAGCTTAAACGAGCAGGGCTATATCAATGGCTACACCTTC,CASSLNEQGYINGYTF
TRBD1,NA,TRBV10-3,15,TRBJ2-1,TGTGCCATCAGTGAGTCAGGGACAGGGCTCGGTGAGCAGTTCTTC,CAISESGTGLGEQFF
NA,NA,TRBV19,12,TRBJ1-2,TGTGCCAGTAAGGAGGGAGCCTATGGCTACACCTTC,CASKEGAYGYTF
TRBD1,NA,TRBV23-1,15,TRBJ1-5,TGCGCCAGCATCGCCGGGACAGGGACAATCCAGCCCCAGCATTTT,CASIAGTGTIQPQHF
NA,NA,TRBV7-8,13,TRBJ2-3,TGTGCCAGCAGCTTAGCTTCGGGGTATACGCAGTATTTT,CASSLASGYTQYF
NA,NA,TRBV12-5,14,TRBJ1-1,TGTGCTAGTGTTGGCGAGGGCATGAACACTGAAGCTTTCTTT,CASVGEGMNTEAFF
TRBD2,NA,TRBV27,13,TRBJ2-7,TGTGCCAGCAGAACTCCGGGGGGGAACGAGCAGTACTTC,CASRTPGGNEQYF
NA,NA,TRBV6-6,14,TRBJ1-3,TGTGCCAGCACCCAGGCCTTCCAGGGGAACACCATATATTTT,CASTQAFQGNTIYF
NA,NA,TRBV11-2,17,TRBJ2-2,TGTGCCAGCAGCTCTACCAGGCCGGGAAGAGGCACCGGGGAGCTGTTTTTT,CASSSTRPGRGTGELFF
NA,few,TRBV9,15,TRBJ2-6,TGTGCCAGCAGCGTCCAGGGATCTGGGGCCAACGTCCTGACTTTC,CASSVQGSGANVLTF
TRBD1,NA,TRBV28,15,TRBJ1-2,TGTGCCAGCAGTTTATCCTGGACAGGGGATTTAGGCTACACCTTC,CASSLSWTGDLGYTF
NA,NA,TRBV3-1/TRBV3-2,14,TRBJ1-6,TGTGCCAGCAGCCAAGGTAGCGGGGCGTCACCCCTCCACTTT,CASSQGSGASPLHF
TRBD1,NA,TRBV7-9,15,TRBJ2-2,TGTGCCAGCAGCCCCCGGGACAGGGTGTCCGGGGAGCTGTTTTTT,CASSPRDRVSGELFF
NA,NA,TRBV4-3,15,TRBJ1-5,TGCGCCAGCAGCCAAGAATACAGGGCGGAACAGCCCCAGCATTTT,CASSQEYRAEQPQHF
TRBD1,NA,TRBV5-5,16,TRBJ1-4,TGTGCCAGCAGCTTGGCCGGGGACAGGGTCCAGCGGAAACTGTTTTTT,CASSLAGDRVQRKLFF
NA,NA,TRBV30,15,TRBJ1-5,TGTGCCTGGTCCGCAGGGACTTATAGCAATCAGCCCCAGCATTTT,CAWSAGTYSNQPQHF
NA,NA,TRBV7-2,14,TRBJ1-1,TGTGCCAGCAGCTGGCTGGACAGGAACACTGAAGCTTTCTTT,CASSWLDRNTEAFF
NA,NA,TRBV12-3/TRBV12-4,13,TRBJ1-1,TGTGCCAGCAGTCCCAGGGACGGGAGAGAGGCTTTCTTT,CASSPRDGREAFF
TRBD1,few,TRBV2,16,TRBJ2-3,TGTGCCAGCAAAGACCTGACAGGGGGTAAGACAGATACGCAGTATTTT,CASKDLTGGKTDTQYF